This TCR beta chain emerged from a study of T cell responses to AZD1222 COVID-19 vaccine. Profiling relied on immunoSEQ multiplex PCR, and the TCRdb table lists in-frame clones only, not all of them. The repertoire includes 95,000 to 150,000 clones, less than 95% of them detected once, and 4.4% sits in the top ten. The CDR3 spans 15 residues. V lost 7 bases and J lost 5; bases outside the gene matches: 9. Germline V gene lookup returns CDR1 SGHAT and CDR2 FQNNGV. For this clone: The antigen is unknown.

Study-wide results and limits: Receipt of two AZD1222 doses was followed by a rise in Spike-specific TCR breadth and depth. The study identified only five to seven AZD1222 recipients as seropositive at baseline. Mostly white British, mostly female donors; authors suggested clonal diversity may be underestimated. Sampling captured repertoires only after the peak T cell response.

The chain links TRBV11-2 to TRBJ2-2, with 8 bases identical to TRBD2. The receptor was isolated from an adult in good health. The specimen comprised peripheral blood, sampled on day 0 of MenACWY control vaccination. Written as DNA, the CDR3 is TGTGCCAGCAATTTAGCGGGAAGACAGACCGGGGAGCTGTTTTTT. This encodes CASNLAGRQTGELFF.